This section outlines one TCR beta chain sequence together with its context. Its antigen is unknown. The PCR employed 60 Vbeta primers together with 13 Jbeta primers. TCRdb's copy holds only in-frame clones and misses some; the assay was immunoSEQ multiplex PCR. This sample carries about 160,000 clones, 68% of them seen once, and the ten largest clones take less than 3%. The sample originates from a study of cytomegalovirus exposure and HLA in healthy donors. Study-wide points: Cytomegalovirus association was listed for roughly 160 TCR beta chains.

V lost 0 bases, J lost 11 bases, and 14 bases lay in between. The CDR3 covers 13 residues. In germline, CDR1 is SGDLS, CDR2 YYNGEE. At the time of sampling, donors were nominally healthy, though unrecorded immune exposures were likely. The source material was PBMCs. This sequence originates from a woman in her forties in good health and CMV-seropositive. This sequence joins TRBV9 and TRBJ2-5, with D possibly being TRBD2 (5 bases). This chain's CDR3 is CASSVGGVGEQYF. In DNA form, the CDR3 reads TGTGCCAGCAGCGTAGGAGGCGTGGGAGAGCAGTACTTC.